Included here is one TCR beta chain sequence, with context. Produced via immunoSEQ multiplex PCR; TCRdb's table is partial and in-frame only. The sample holds tens of thousands of clones; nearly 95% are singletons and the top ten take roughly 2.7%. The entry originates in a study of T cell changes during pregnancy in multiple sclerosis. CDR1 is SEHNR, CDR2 FQNEAQ, per germline (reference sequence). V dropped 4 bases and J dropped 1 base, with 11 bases sitting between them. The CDR3 has 15 amino acids. J is TRBJ2-1 and V is TRBV7-9; D call uncertain. The sample in question was CD8+ T cells from peripheral blood mononuclear cells, obtained in the third trimester of pregnancy. This clonotype was obtained from a female donor with multiple sclerosis, enrolled in a pregnancy study. The CDR3 is CASSSPSPSYNEQFF. In DNA, the CDR3 is TGTGCCAGCAGCTCTCCAAGCCCGTCCTACAATGAGCAGTTCTTC.